This T cell receptor (beta chain) was documented in a study of blood T cell repertoires in COVID-19. Study information: T cells, B-cell-depleted T cells, or PBMCs supplied cDNA or gDNA.

V trimming: 2 bases; J trimming: 7 bases; junction bases outside the gene matches: 1. CDR3 length: 14 amino acids. Germline CDR1 and CDR2: MNHNY and SVGAGI (reference sequence). How the authors handled the data: Amplifying reference gene primers gave estimates of nucleated cell counts. Measured with immunoSEQ multiplex PCR; TCRdb has only the in-frame clones, and not every one. D and trimming were read from the DNA, whereas the V and J calls and clone size are those reported in that table. The sample has over 45,000 clones; roughly four fifths are singletons. This clone has only a few counts. This sequence originates from a man in his forties with acute or convalescent COVID-19. The V gene is TRBV6-6, the J gene TRBJ1-4, with 10 bases that match TRBD1. Material for sequencing was peripheral blood. The DNA of the CDR3 is TGTGCCAGCAGTTACCGGACAGGGGGTGAAAAACTGTTTTTT. It translates to CASSYRTGGEKLFF.